This T cell receptor beta chain was sequenced for a study of T cells after yellow fever vaccination. For the study at large: Fractions of limited cellularity were prepared by means of SMART-Seq v4 Ultra Low Input.

The germline CDR1 and CDR2 sequences are SGDLS and YYNGEE. The CDR3 has 15 residues. The V segment lost 3 bases and the J segment 1 base; nucleotides outside the gene matches: 3. Study-level findings and limits: After the booster, approximately 96% of CD4 and approximately 87% of CD8 primary-response clones were re-detected.

Using its own MiXCR run on the 5' RACE reads, TCRdb lists one record per CDR3 protein. The sample has some 170,000 distinct CDR3 sequences; roughly 8.8% are singletons. To note about this clonotype: Its cognate antigen is unknown.

The J gene is TRBJ2-3, the V gene TRBV9, with 9 bases fitting TRBD2. The sequence came from a young man who received the YFV17D yellow fever vaccine. This specimen was CD8+ T cells sorted from PBMCs, taken 45 days after the yellow fever booster vaccination. The CDR3 sequence is CASSGSGGRTDTQYF. For the CDR3, the DNA is TGTGCCAGCAGCGGTAGCGGGGGCCGCACAGATACGCAGTATTTT.